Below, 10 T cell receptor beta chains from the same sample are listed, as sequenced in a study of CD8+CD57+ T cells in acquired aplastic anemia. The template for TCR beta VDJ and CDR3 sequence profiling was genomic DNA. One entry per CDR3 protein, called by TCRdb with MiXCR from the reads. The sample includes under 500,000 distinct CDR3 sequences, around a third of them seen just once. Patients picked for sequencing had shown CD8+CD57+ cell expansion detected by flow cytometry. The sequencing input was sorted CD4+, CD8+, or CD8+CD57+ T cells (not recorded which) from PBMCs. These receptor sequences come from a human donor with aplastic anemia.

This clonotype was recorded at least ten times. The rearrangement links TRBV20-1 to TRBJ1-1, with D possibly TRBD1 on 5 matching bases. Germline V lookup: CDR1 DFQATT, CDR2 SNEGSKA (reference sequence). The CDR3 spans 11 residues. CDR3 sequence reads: CRTRGDTEAFF. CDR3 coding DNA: TGCAGAACGAGGGGAGACACTGAAGCTTTCTTT.

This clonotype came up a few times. As DNA, the CDR3 is TGTGCCAGTAGTATAATGGCAACTCGGCCCCAGCATTTT. It is translated as CASSIMATRPQHF. V gene TRBV19 combines with J gene TRBJ1-5, with D hard to call. The V gene's germline CDR1 is LNHDA and CDR2 SQIVND (reference sequence). The CDR3 runs 13 residues. V was pared by 2 bases and J by 9 bases, with 11 bases between.

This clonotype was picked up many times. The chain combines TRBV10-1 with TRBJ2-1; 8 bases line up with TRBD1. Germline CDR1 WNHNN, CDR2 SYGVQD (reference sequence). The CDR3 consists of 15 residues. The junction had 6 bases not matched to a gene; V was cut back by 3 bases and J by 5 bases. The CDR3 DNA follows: TGCGCCAGCAGTGATGTACAGGGGGTGAACAATGAGCAGTTCTTC. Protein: CASSDVQGVNNEQFF.

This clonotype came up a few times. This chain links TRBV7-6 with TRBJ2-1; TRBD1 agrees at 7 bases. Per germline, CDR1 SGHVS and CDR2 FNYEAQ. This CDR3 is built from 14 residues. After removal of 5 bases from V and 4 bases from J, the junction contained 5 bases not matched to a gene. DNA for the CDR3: TGTGCCAGCAGCCGGGACAGCAAGTACAATGAGCAGTTCTTC. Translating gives CASSRDSKYNEQFF.

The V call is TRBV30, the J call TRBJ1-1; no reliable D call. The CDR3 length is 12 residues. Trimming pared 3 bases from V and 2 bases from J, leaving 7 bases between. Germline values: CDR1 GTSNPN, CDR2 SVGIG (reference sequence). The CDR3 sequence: CAWRLGNTEAFF. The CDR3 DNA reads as TGTGCCTGGAGACTGGGCAACACTGAAGCTTTCTTT. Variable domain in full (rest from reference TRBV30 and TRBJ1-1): SQTIHQWPATLVQPVGSPLSLECTVEGTSNPNLYWYRQAAGRGLQLLFYSVGIGQISSEVPQNLSASRPQDRQFILSSKKLLLSDSGFYLCAWRLGNTEAFFGQGTRLTVV.

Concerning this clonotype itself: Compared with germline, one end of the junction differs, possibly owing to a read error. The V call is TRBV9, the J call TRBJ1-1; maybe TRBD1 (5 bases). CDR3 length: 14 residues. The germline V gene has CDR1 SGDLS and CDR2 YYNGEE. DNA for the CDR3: TGTACCAGCAGCGTATTCGGGGGAGACACTGAAGCTTTCTTT. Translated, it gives CTSSVFGGDTEAFF.

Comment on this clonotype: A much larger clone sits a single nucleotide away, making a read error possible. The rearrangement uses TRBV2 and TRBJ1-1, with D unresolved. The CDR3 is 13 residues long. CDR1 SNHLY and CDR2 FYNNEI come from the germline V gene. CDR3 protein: CASSEDLGTGAFF. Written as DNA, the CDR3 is TGTGCCAGCAGTGAAGACCTGGGCACTGGAGCTTTCTTT.

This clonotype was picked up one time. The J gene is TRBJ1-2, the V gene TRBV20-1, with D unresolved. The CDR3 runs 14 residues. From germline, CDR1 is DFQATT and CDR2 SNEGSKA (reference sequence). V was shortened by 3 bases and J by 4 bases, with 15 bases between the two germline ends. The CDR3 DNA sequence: TGCAGTGCTAGTGGGCAGCGAGACCCCTATGGCTACACCTTC. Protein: CSASGQRDPYGYTF.

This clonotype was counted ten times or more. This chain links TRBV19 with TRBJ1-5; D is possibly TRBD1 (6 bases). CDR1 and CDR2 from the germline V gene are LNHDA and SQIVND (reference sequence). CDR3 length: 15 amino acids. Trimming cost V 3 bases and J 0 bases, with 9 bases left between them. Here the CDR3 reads CASSISGVSNQPQHF. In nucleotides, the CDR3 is TGTGCCAGTAGTATTTCAGGGGTTAGCAATCAGCCCCAGCATTTT.

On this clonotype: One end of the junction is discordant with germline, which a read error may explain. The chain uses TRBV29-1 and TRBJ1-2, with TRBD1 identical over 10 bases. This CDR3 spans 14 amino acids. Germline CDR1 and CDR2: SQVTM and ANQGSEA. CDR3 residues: CAWSAGQGGYGYTF. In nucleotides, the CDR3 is TGTGCCTGGAGTGCTGGACAGGGGGGATATGGCTACACCTTC.